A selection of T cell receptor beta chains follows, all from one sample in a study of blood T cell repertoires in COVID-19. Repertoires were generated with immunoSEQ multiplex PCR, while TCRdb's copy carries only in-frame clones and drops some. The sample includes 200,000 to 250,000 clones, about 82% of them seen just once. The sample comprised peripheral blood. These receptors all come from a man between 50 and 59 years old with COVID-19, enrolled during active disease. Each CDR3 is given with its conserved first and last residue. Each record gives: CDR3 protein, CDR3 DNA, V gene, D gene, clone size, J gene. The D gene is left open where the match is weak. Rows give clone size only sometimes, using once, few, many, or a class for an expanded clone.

CDR3aa: CASRKDWNSYEQYF; CDR3nt: TGTGCCAGCAGGAAGGACTGGAACTCCTACGAGCAGTACTTC; v_gene: TRBV6-5; d_gene: -; abundance: -; j_gene: TRBJ2-7
CDR3aa: CASSGQGTTEAFF; CDR3nt: TGTGCCAGCAGTGGACAGGGGACCACTGAAGCTTTCTTT; v_gene: TRBV2; d_gene: TRBD1; abundance: -; j_gene: TRBJ1-1
CDR3aa: CASSPTGRNTGELFF; CDR3nt: TGTGCCAGTAGCCCGACAGGGAGGAACACCGGGGAGCTGTTTTTT; v_gene: TRBV19; d_gene: TRBD1; abundance: -; j_gene: TRBJ2-2
CDR3aa: CASSLDGFNGYTF; CDR3nt: TGTGCCAGCAGCTTAGATGGCTTCAATGGCTACACCTTC; v_gene: TRBV11-3; d_gene: -; abundance: few; j_gene: TRBJ1-2
CDR3aa: CASSQVLITGSTGELFF; CDR3nt: TGTGCCAGCAGCCAAGTTCTAATAACAGGGAGCACCGGGGAGCTGTTTTTT; v_gene: TRBV14; d_gene: -; abundance: -; j_gene: TRBJ2-2
CDR3aa: CSAPDSQKLFF; CDR3nt: TGCAGTGCACCCGACAGCCAGAAACTGTTTTTT; v_gene: TRBV20-1; d_gene: -; abundance: -; j_gene: TRBJ1-4
CDR3aa: CASSSGNVNTEAFF; CDR3nt: TGTGCCAGCAGCTCAGGGAACGTGAACACTGAAGCTTTCTTT; v_gene: TRBV7-8; d_gene: -; abundance: -; j_gene: TRBJ1-1
CDR3aa: CASSLRNNLPGELFF; CDR3nt: TGTGCCAGCAGTTTGCGAAATAATCTCCCCGGGGAGCTGTTTTTT; v_gene: TRBV6-5; d_gene: -; abundance: -; j_gene: TRBJ2-2
CDR3aa: CASSLSVVNEQFF; CDR3nt: TGCGCCAGCAGCCTGAGTGTGGTCAATGAGCAGTTCTTC; v_gene: TRBV5-1; d_gene: -; abundance: -; j_gene: TRBJ2-1
CDR3aa: CASSLAGTTNTEAFF; CDR3nt: TGCGCCAGCAGCCTTGCCGGGACAACGAACACTGAAGCTTTCTTT; v_gene: TRBV5-1; d_gene: -; abundance: once; j_gene: TRBJ1-1
CDR3aa: CASSLRTENYGYTF; CDR3nt: TGTGCCAGCAGCTTACGGACAGAGAACTATGGCTACACCTTC; v_gene: TRBV7-2; d_gene: -; abundance: -; j_gene: TRBJ1-2
CDR3aa: CASSSRGISGNTIYF; CDR3nt: TGTGCCAGCAGCTCCAGGGGGATCTCTGGAAACACCATATATTTT; v_gene: TRBV5-5; d_gene: TRBD1; abundance: -; j_gene: TRBJ1-3
CDR3aa: CASSPRGGSSYEQYF; CDR3nt: TGTGCCAGCAGCCCCCGTGGAGGGAGCTCCTACGAGCAGTACTTC; v_gene: TRBV9; d_gene: -; abundance: -; j_gene: TRBJ2-7
CDR3aa: CASSLTRAWGNTEAFF; CDR3nt: TGTGCCAGCAGTTTAACCAGGGCCTGGGGGAACACTGAAGCTTTCTTT; v_gene: TRBV28; d_gene: -; abundance: -; j_gene: TRBJ1-1
CDR3aa: CASSLQPGQGIETQYF; CDR3nt: TGTGCCAGCAGCCTTCAGCCGGGACAGGGAATAGAGACCCAGTACTTC; v_gene: TRBV14; d_gene: TRBD1; abundance: -; j_gene: TRBJ2-5
CDR3aa: CASPGQGESPLHF; CDR3nt: TGTGCCAGCCCAGGACAGGGGGAGTCACCCCTCCACTTT; v_gene: TRBV21-1; d_gene: -; abundance: -; j_gene: TRBJ1-6
CDR3aa: CASSSGAREQYF; CDR3nt: TGTGCCAGCAGTTCAGGGGCGCGGGAGCAGTACTTC; v_gene: TRBV27; d_gene: -; abundance: -; j_gene: TRBJ2-7
CDR3aa: CASSQNWGDGSPLHF; CDR3nt: TGTGCCAGCAGCCAGAACTGGGGGGATGGCTCACCCCTCCACTTT; v_gene: TRBV6-5; d_gene: -; abundance: -; j_gene: TRBJ1-6
CDR3aa: CASSRSRQGSPGELFF; CDR3nt: TGTGCCAGCAGTAGGTCTCGACAGGGTTCACCCGGGGAGCTGTTTTTT; v_gene: TRBV2; d_gene: TRBD1; abundance: -; j_gene: TRBJ2-2
CDR3aa: CASSGRTGGNTGELFF; CDR3nt: TGTGCCAGCAGCGGACGGACAGGGGGAAACACCGGGGAGCTGTTTTTT; v_gene: TRBV7-9; d_gene: TRBD1; abundance: -; j_gene: TRBJ2-2
CDR3aa: CASSRQGLNTEAFF; CDR3nt: TGTGCCAGCAGCAGACAGGGCTTGAACACTGAAGCTTTCTTT; v_gene: TRBV27; d_gene: TRBD1; abundance: -; j_gene: TRBJ1-1
CDR3aa: CASSLGQGAGQPQHF; CDR3nt: TGTGCCAGCAGCCTCGGACAGGGGGCAGGGCAGCCCCAGCATTTT; v_gene: TRBV7-9; d_gene: TRBD1; abundance: -; j_gene: TRBJ1-5
CDR3aa: CASSPKLRLAGGDEQFF; CDR3nt: TGTGCCAGCAGTCCGAAATTAAGACTAGCGGGAGGGGATGAGCAGTTCTTC; v_gene: TRBV7-9; d_gene: TRBD2; abundance: -; j_gene: TRBJ2-1
CDR3aa: CASSAGGPAEAFF; CDR3nt: TGTGCCAGCAGCGCGGGGGGGCCCGCTGAAGCTTTCTTT; v_gene: TRBV9; d_gene: -; abundance: -; j_gene: TRBJ1-1
CDR3aa: CASSLRDSPSYEQYF; CDR3nt: TGTGCCAGCAGCTTAAGGGACAGTCCATCCTACGAGCAGTACTTC; v_gene: TRBV11-1; d_gene: TRBD1; abundance: -; j_gene: TRBJ2-7
CDR3aa: CASSPDRGHLNEQFF; CDR3nt: TGTGCCAGCAGCCCGGACAGGGGTCATCTCAATGAGCAGTTCTTC; v_gene: TRBV19; d_gene: TRBD1; abundance: -; j_gene: TRBJ2-1
CDR3aa: CASSYSNRGSVDTQYF; CDR3nt: TGTGCCAGCAGTTACTCGAACAGGGGGTCGGTAGATACGCAGTATTTT; v_gene: TRBV6-6; d_gene: TRBD1; abundance: -; j_gene: TRBJ2-3
CDR3aa: CASRRTSGETDTQYF; CDR3nt: TGTGCCAGCAGACGGACTAGCGGGGAGACGGATACGCAGTATTTT; v_gene: TRBV13; d_gene: TRBD2; abundance: -; j_gene: TRBJ2-3
CDR3aa: CASSPRGSYEQYF; CDR3nt: TGTGCCAGCAGCCCTAGGGGGTCCTACGAGCAGTACTTC; v_gene: TRBV3-1/TRBV3-2; d_gene: -; abundance: -; j_gene: TRBJ2-7